The source of this TCR beta chain is a study of tumor-infiltrating lymphocytes in primary liver carcinoma. The CDR3 sequence is 13 residues long. From germline, CDR1 is SGHVS and CDR2 FQNEAQ. Each 20-30 mg portion of unsorted bulk tissue served as the source for co-extraction of RNA and DNA. The study enrolled treatment-naive patients with chronic HBV infection. On this clonotype itself: The junction differs from germline at one of its ends, possibly a read error.

Production of TCR beta cDNA used approximately 480 ng total RNA together with a constant-region primer. Slightly modified ARM-PCR, run as three nested multiplex PCR rounds, produced the TCR beta libraries. In the first two PCR rounds, TRBV1-TRBV30 forward primers were paired with a C-beta reverse primer, and each round lasted around 10 cycles. In TCRdb, the multiplex PCR reads were re-called with MiXCR into one record per CDR3 protein. The table lists around 40,000 distinct CDR3 sequences, 65% to 85% of them singletons. Input material: liver tumor tissue from sampling region 2. The subset was: tumor region T2, inferior pole. This clonotype was sampled from a man aged 40-55 years with primary liver carcinoma and hepatitis B virus infection. The chain is built from TRBV7-8 and TRBJ2-4, with TRBD2 matching over 9 bases. The CDR3 sequence: CASGLAGESIHYF. Written as DNA, the CDR3 is TGTGCCAGCGGCTTAGCGGGGGAGAGCATTCACTACTTC. The whole variable domain, filled in from reference TRBV7-8 and TRBJ2-4, reads GAGVSQSPRYKVAKRGQDVALRCDPISGHVSLFWYQQALGQGPEFLTYFQNEAQLDKSGLPSDRFFAERPEGSVSTLKIQRTQQEDSAVYLCASGLAGESIHYFGAGTRLSVL.